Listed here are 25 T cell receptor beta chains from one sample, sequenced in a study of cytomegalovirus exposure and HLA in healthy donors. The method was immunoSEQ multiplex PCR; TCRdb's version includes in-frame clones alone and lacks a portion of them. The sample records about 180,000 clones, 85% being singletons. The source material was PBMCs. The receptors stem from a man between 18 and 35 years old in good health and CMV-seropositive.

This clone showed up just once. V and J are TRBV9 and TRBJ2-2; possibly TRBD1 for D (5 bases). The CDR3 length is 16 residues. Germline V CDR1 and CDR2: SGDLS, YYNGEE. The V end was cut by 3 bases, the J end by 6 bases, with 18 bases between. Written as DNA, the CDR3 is TGTGCCAGCAGCGCCCCCCCAGGGATACATGCCGGGGAGCTGTTTTTT. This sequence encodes CASSAPPGIHAGELFF.

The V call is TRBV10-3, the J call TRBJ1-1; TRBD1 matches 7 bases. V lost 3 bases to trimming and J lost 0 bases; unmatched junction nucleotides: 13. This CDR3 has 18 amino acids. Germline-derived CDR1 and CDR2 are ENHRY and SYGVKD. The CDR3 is CAISEDRRQGKVNTEAFF. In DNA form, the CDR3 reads TGTGCCATCAGTGAAGATCGGAGACAGGGTAAGGTGAACACTGAAGCTTTCTTT.

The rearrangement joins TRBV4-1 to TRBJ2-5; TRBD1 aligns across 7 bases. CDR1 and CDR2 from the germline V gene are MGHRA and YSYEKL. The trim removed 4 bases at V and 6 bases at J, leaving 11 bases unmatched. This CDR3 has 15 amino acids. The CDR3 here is CASSLWTGGEQTQYF. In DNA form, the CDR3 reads TGCGCCAGCAGCCTGTGGACAGGTGGGGAGCAGACCCAGTACTTC.

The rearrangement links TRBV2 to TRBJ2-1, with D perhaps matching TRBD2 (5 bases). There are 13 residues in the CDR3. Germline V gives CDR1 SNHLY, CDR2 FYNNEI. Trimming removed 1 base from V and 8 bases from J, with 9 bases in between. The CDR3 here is CASSEEAEDEQFF. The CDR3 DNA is TGTGCCAGCAGTGAAGAAGCGGAGGATGAGCAGTTCTTC.

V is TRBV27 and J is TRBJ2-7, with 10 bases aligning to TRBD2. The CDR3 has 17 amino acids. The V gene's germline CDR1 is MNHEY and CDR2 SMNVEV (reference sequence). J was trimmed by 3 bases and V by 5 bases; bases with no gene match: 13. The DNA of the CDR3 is TGTGCCAGCAGTCCCACAATACTAGCGGGGAGTGTCTACGAGCAGTACTTC. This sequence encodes CASSPTILAGSVYEQYF.

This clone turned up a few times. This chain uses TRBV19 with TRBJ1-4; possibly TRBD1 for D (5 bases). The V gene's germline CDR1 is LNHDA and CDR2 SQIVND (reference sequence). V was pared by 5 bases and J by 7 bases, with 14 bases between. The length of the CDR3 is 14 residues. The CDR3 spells CASSPRGASEKLFF. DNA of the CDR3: TGTGCCAGTAGTCCACGTGGGGCGAGTGAAAAACTGTTTTTT.

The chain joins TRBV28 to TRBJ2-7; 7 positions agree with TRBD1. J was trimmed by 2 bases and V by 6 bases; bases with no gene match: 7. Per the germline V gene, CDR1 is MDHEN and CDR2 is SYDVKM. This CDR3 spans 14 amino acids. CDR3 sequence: CASRPTGLAYEQYF. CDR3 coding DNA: TGTGCCAGCAGGCCGACAGGGTTGGCCTACGAGCAGTACTTC.

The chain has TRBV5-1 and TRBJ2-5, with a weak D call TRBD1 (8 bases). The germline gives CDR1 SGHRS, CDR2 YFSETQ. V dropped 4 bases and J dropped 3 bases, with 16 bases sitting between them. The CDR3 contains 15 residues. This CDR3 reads CASSLRTGREETQYF. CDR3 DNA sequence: TGCGCCAGCAGCCTTCGGACAGGGAGGGAAGAGACCCAGTACTTC.

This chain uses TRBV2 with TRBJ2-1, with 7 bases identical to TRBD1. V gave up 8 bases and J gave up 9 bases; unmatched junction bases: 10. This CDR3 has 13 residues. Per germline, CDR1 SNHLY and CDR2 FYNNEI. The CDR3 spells CASLTGIRSEQFF. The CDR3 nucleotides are TGTGCCAGCCTGACAGGGATAAGAAGTGAGCAGTTCTTC.

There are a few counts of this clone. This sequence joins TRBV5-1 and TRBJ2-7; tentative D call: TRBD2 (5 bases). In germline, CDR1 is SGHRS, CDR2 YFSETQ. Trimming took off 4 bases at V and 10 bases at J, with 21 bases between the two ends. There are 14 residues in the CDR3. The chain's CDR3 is CASSDPEERSGQYF. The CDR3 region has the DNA TGCGCCAGCAGCGATCCGGAGGAGCGGAGCGGACAGTACTTC.

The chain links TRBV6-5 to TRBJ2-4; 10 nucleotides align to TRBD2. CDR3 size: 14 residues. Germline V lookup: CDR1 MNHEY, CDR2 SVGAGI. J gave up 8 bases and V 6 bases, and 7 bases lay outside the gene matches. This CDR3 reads CASSQGLAWDIQYF. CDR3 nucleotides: TGTGCCAGCAGCCAGGGACTAGCGTGGGACATTCAGTACTTC.

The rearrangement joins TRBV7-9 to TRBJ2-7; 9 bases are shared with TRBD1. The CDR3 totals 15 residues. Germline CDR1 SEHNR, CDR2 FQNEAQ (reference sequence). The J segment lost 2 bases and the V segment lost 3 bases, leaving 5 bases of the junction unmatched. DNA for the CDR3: TGTGCCAGCAGCTTGGCAGGGACAGGGCCCTACGAGCAGTACTTC. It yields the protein CASSLAGTGPYEQYF. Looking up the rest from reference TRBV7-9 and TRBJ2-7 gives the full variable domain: DTGVSQNPRHKITKRGQNVTFRCDPISEHNRLYWYRQTLGQGPEFLTYFQNEAQLEKSRLLSDRFSAERPKGSFSTLEIQRTEQGDSAMYLCASSLAGTGPYEQYFGPGTRLTVT.

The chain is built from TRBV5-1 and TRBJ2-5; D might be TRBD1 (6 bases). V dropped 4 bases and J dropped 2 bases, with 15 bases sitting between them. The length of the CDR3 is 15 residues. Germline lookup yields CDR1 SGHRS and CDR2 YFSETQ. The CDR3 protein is CASSALGRGQETQYF. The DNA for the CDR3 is TGCGCCAGCAGCGCCCTGGGAAGGGGGCAAGAGACCCAGTACTTC.

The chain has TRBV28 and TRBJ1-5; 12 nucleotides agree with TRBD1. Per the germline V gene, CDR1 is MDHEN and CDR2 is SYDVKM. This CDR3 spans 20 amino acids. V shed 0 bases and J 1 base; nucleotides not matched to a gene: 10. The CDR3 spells CASSLWAGTGGTGSNQPQHF. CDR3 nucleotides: TGTGCCAGCAGTTTATGGGCCGGGACAGGGGGCACAGGCAGCAATCAGCCCCAGCATTTT.

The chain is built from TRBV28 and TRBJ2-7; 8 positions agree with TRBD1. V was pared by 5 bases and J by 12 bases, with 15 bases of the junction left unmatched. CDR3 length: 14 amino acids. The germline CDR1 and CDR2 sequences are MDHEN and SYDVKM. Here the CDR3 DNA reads TGTGCCAGCAGTCCGGGGACAGGAGGGTTCGGGGGGTACTTC. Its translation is CASSPGTGGFGGYF. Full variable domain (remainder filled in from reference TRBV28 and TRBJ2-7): DVKVTQSSRYLVKRTGEKVFLECVQDMDHENMFWYRQDPGLGLRLIYFSYDVKMKEKGDIPEGYSVSREKKERFSLILESASTNQTSMYLCASSPGTGGFGGYFGPGTRLTVT.

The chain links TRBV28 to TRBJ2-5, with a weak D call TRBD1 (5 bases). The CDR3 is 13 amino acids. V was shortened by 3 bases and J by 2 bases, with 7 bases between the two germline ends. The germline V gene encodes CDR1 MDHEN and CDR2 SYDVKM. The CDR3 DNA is TGTGCCAGCAGTTTGGGGCTGCAAGAGACCCAGTACTTC. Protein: CASSLGLQETQYF.

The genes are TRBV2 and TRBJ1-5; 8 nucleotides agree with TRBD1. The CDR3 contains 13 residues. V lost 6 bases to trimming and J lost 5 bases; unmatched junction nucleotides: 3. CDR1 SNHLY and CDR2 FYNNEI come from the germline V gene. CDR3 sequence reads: CASRPTGDQPQHF. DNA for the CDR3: TGTGCCAGCAGGCCGACAGGGGATCAGCCCCAGCATTTT.

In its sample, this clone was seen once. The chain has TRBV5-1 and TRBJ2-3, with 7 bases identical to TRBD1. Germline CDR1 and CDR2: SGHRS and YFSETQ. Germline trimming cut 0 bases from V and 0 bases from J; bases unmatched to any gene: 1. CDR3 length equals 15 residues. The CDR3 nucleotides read TGCGCCAGCAGCTTGGGACAGGGTAGCACAGATACGCAGTATTTT. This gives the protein CASSLGQGSTDTQYF.

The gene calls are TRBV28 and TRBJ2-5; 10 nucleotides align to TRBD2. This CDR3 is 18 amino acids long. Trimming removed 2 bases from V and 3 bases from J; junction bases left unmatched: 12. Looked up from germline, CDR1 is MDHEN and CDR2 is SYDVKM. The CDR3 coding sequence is TGTGCCAGCAGTTTACCCAGGGGTCTAGCGGGAGAGGAAGAGACCCAGTACTTC. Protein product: CASSLPRGLAGEEETQYF.

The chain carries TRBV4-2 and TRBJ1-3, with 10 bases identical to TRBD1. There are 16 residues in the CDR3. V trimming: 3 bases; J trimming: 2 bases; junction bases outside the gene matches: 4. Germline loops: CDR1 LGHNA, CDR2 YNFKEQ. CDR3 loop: CASSQPGQGAGNTIYF. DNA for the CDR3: TGTGCCAGCAGCCAGCCCGGACAGGGGGCTGGAAACACCATATATTTT.

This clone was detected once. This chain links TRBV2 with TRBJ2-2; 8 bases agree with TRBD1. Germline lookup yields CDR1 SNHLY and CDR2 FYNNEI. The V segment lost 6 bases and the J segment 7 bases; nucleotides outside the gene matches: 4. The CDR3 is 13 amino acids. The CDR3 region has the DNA TGTGCCAGCAGCGGACAGGGAATCGGGGAGCTGTTTTTT. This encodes CASSGQGIGELFF.

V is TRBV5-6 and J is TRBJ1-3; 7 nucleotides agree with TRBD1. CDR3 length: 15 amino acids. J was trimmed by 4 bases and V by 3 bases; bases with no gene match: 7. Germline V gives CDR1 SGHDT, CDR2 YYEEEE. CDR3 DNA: TGTGCCAGCAGCTGGATGACAGGGTCGGGAAACACCATATATTTT. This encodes CASSWMTGSGNTIYF.

DNA of the CDR3: TGTGCCAGTAGCTTTACTAGCGGGATCTACAATGAGCAGTTCTTC. Its protein product is CASSFTSGIYNEQFF. V and J are TRBV19 and TRBJ2-1, with 10 bases lining up with TRBD2. The CDR3 consists of 15 residues. Germline assignment: CDR1 LNHDA and CDR2 SQIVND (reference sequence). With 6 bases clipped from V and 3 bases from J, the junction kept 5 bases outside the gene matches.

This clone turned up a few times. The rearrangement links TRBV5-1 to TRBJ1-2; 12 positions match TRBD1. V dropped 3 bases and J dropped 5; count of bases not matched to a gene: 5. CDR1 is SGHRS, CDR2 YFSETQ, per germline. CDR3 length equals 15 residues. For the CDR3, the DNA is TGCGCCAGCAGCTCACCGGGACAGGGGGCATATGGCTACACCTTC. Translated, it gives CASSSPGQGAYGYTF.

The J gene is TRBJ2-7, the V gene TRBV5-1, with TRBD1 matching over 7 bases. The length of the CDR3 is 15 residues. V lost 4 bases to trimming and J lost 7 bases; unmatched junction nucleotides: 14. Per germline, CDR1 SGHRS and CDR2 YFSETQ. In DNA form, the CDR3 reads TGCGCCAGCAGCCCTAACACAGGGGTAATTAGGGAGCAGTACTTC. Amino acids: CASSPNTGVIREQYF.